These 6 T cell receptor beta chains were all obtained from the same sample, sequenced in a study of CXCR3-negative and CXCR3-positive naive CD8 T cells. Study-level results: When CXCR3-positive naive cells were set against CXCR3-negative naive cells, the former had more hydrophobic TRB CDR3s.

The method, 5' RACE with UMI labels, was used to prepare the TRB cDNA libraries. TCRdb reprocessed the 5' RACE reads; each CDR3 protein has one entry and no DNA is given. In all, the sample yields approximately 96,000 distinct CDR3 sequences. Their target antigens are unknown. Sequencing input: naive CXCR3+ CD8+ T cells from blood. Noted subset: CD45RO-CCR7+CD27+CD95- naive CD8+ T cells expressing CXCR3 (TNR3+). These receptor sequences come from a human donor in good health. Some clones in this sample may be carry-over from other donors' samples.

The chain is built from TRBV7-3 and TRBJ2-1; TCRdb calls TRBD2, which cannot be checked without DNA. This CDR3 is built from 17 residues. Germline CDR1 and CDR2: SGHTA and FQGTGA. The CDR3 loop is CASSPSFGGGLYNEQFF.

This sequence joins TRBV6-1 and TRBJ2-1; TCRdb designates TRBD1, a call that cannot be tested without DNA. CDR3 length: 15 residues. CDR1 MNHNS and CDR2 SASEGT come from the germline V gene. The chain's CDR3 is CASSEFPGNYNEQFF.

The chain couples TRBV28 to TRBJ2-5; TCRdb picks TRBD1, but there is no DNA to check that call. The CDR3 runs to 17 residues. Per the germline V gene, CDR1 is MDHEN and CDR2 is SYDVKM. CDR3 sequence reads: CASSSLRDRQIQETQYF.

The chain couples TRBV7-6 to TRBJ1-1; TCRdb calls TRBD1, which cannot be checked without DNA. CDR1 SGHVS and CDR2 FNYEAQ come from the germline V gene. This CDR3 has 15 amino acids. CDR3 in amino acids: CASSSRQGTNTEAFF.

The chain employs TRBV2 and TRBJ2-7; TCRdb's D gene call, TRBD1, goes unchecked for lack of DNA. There are 15 residues in the CDR3. Germline V CDR1 and CDR2: SNHLY, FYNNEI. This CDR3 is CASSEGRDLSYEQYF.

The V call is TRBV4-3, the J call TRBJ1-1; lacking DNA, the TRBD1 call made by TCRdb goes unchecked. In germline, CDR1 is LGHNA, CDR2 YSLEER. There are 13 residues in the CDR3. The CDR3 loop is CASSQGAVTEAFF.